This T cell receptor beta chain originates from a study of T cells after somatic rescue of genetic block. The protocol was immunoSEQ multiplex PCR, while the TCRdb copy is restricted to in-frame clones and leaves out a portion. The sample shows roughly 92,000 clones, 80% to 90% of them seen only once. CDR1 is ENHRY, CDR2 SYGVKD, per germline. Trimming took off 6 bases at V and 2 bases at J, with 11 bases between the two ends. CDR3 length: 14 residues. The genes are TRBV10-3 and TRBJ1-5, with D maybe TRBD1 (5 bases). The sequence was obtained from a woman between 18 and 29 years old. Material for sequencing was peripheral blood mononuclear cells (PBMCs). CDR3 sequence (DNA): TGTGCCATCAGGGGGGTACAGGGCAATCAGCCCCAGCATTTT. Its translation: CAIRGVQGNQPQHF.